Following are 3 T cell receptor beta chains from one sample sequenced in a study of T cells in tumors after PD-1 blockade. Sequencing was performed with immunoSEQ multiplex PCR; in TCRdb, only in-frame clones are kept and a portion is missing. The sample comprises 45,000 to 50,000 clones, approximately 79% of which are singletons, and roughly 9.4% rests with the top ten. Sequencing was performed on PBMCs, taken before anti-PD-1 therapy. All receptors come from a human donor with advanced basal cell or squamous cell carcinoma (not recorded which).

CDR3: CASSFTSLETQYF. CDR3 bases: TGTGCCAGCAGCTTTACTAGCCTGGAGACCCAGTACTTC. The V call is TRBV11-3, the J call TRBJ2-5; D might be TRBD2 (6 bases). Trimming stripped 3 bases from V and 5 bases from J, with 10 bases between. There are 13 residues in the CDR3. Germline V gives CDR1 SGHNT, CDR2 YENEEA.

CDR3 sequence: CASSLLQARETQYF. The CDR3, as DNA: TGTGCCAGCAGCTTGCTCCAGGCTCGGGAGACCCAGTACTTC. The chain links TRBV5-6 to TRBJ2-5; D gene unclear. Germline V lookup: CDR1 SGHDT, CDR2 YYEEEE. V dropped 1 base and J dropped 5 bases, with 12 bases sitting between them. CDR3 length equals 14 residues.

The chain is built from TRBV5-5 and TRBJ1-3; 7 bases are a match to TRBD1. This CDR3 comprises 15 residues. The germline V gene encodes CDR1 SGHKS and CDR2 YYEKEE (reference sequence). V lost 4 bases and J lost 2; bases outside the gene matches: 6. The CDR3 bases are TGTGCCAGCAGCAAGGACAGGAGTACTGGAAACACCATATATTTT. Protein sequence: CASSKDRSTGNTIYF. Complete variable domain (other parts from reference TRBV5-5 and TRBJ1-3): DAGVTQSPTHLIKTRGQQVTLRCSPISGHKSVSWYQQVLGQGPQFIFQYYEKEERGRGNFPDRFSARQFPNYSSELNVNALLLGDSALYLCASSKDRSTGNTIYFGEGSWLTVV.